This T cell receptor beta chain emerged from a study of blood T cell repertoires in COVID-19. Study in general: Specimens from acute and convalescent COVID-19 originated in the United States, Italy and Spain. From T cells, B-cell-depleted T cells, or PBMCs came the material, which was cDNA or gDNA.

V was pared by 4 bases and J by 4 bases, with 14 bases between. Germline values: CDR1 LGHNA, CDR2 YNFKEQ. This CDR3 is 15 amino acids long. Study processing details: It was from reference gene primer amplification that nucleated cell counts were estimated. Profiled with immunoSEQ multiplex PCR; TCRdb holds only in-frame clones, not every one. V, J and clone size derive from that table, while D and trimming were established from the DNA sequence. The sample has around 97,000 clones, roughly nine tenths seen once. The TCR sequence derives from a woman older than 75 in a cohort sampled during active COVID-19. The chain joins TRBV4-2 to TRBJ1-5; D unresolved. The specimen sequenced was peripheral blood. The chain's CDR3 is CASSPEGGKNQPQHF. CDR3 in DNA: TGTGCCAGCAGCCCGGAAGGAGGGAAGAATCAGCCCCAGCATTTT.